These 31 T cell receptor beta chains were sequenced from one sample in a study of CD8 T cells in ankylosing spondylitis. TCRdb itself ran the 5' RACE reads through MiXCR, one entry per CDR3 protein. The data contain about 160,000 distinct CDR3 sequences, 18% of them singletons. Source material: blood, either unsorted or a sorted T cell fraction (not recorded which). The receptor source for this set is a male donor with ankylosing spondylitis or in good health (not recorded which).

Ten or more counts support this clonotype. The chain links TRBV6-1 to TRBJ2-5; D possibly matches TRBD1 or TRBD2 (5 bases each). V was cut by 7 bases and J by 4 bases, with 10 bases left in between. CDR1 and CDR2 (germline): MNHNS, SASEGT. The CDR3 has 12 amino acids. In nucleotides, the CDR3 is TGTGCCAGCACCGGGGCGTCAGAGACCCAGTACTTC. It encodes CASTGASETQYF.

This clonotype occurred many times. This chain uses TRBV12-3 or TRBV12-4 with TRBJ2-3, with 11 bases aligning to TRBD2. The CDR3 totals 15 residues. The junction had 9 bases not matched to a gene; V was cut back by 6 bases and J by 7 bases. The CDR3 sequence is CASRYSGREDHTQYF. In DNA form, the CDR3 reads TGTGCCAGCAGATATAGCGGGAGGGAGGACCATACGCAGTATTTT.

This clonotype was detected ten times or more. The chain joins TRBV27 to TRBJ2-2; D gene unclear. Trimming took off 6 bases at V and 5 bases at J, with 10 bases between the two ends. This CDR3 spans 13 amino acids. CDR1 and CDR2 (germline): MNHEY, SMNVEV (reference sequence). In nucleotides, the CDR3 is TGTGCCAGCAGCACCGAGAGGACCGGGGAGCTGTTTTTT. Amino acids: CASSTERTGELFF.

The rearrangement uses TRBV30 and TRBJ2-1; D uncertain. Germline CDR1 reads GTSNPN; CDR2 reads SVGIG (reference sequence). V lost 4 bases to trimming and J lost 5 bases, with 6 bases between them. There are 11 residues in the CDR3. The DNA for the CDR3 is TGTGCCTGGACAGCGAACAATGAGCAGTTCTTC. Amino acid sequence: CAWTANNEQFF.

A few counts support this clonotype. The chain combines TRBV7-9 with TRBJ2-1, with D hard to call. This CDR3 comprises 14 residues. The V end lost 5 bases, the J end lost 7 bases, and 15 bases lay between the germline ends. Germline CDR1 is SEHNR and CDR2 is FQNEAQ (reference sequence). The CDR3 sequence is CASSRQLLGNEQFF. Here the CDR3 DNA reads TGTGCCAGCAGCCGTCAACTTCTCGGAAATGAGCAGTTCTTC.

This clonotype was picked up many times. A junction end diverges from the germline sequence, so it may reflect a read error. This rearrangement joins TRBV7-9 to TRBJ2-2, with unresolved D. The germline gives CDR1 SEHNR, CDR2 FQNEAQ (reference sequence). This CDR3 comprises 14 residues. The CDR3 DNA reads TGCGCCAGCAGCTTGGATCCGAACACCGGGGAGCTGTTTTTT. Its translation is CASSLDPNTGELFF.

At least ten counts were recorded for this clonotype. This rearrangement joins TRBV28 to TRBJ1-2; TRBD1 is a possible D gene (5 bases). V dropped 5 bases and J dropped 0 bases, with 7 bases sitting between them. CDR1 is MDHEN and CDR2 is SYDVKM in the germline V gene. The CDR3 spans 13 residues. CDR3 nucleotide sequence: TGTGCCAGCAGTCGGACACCTAACTATGGCTACACCTTC. Translation gives CASSRTPNYGYTF.

This chain connects TRBV29-1 to TRBJ1-2; D call uncertain. This CDR3 is 12 amino acids long. Looked up from germline, CDR1 is SQVTM and CDR2 is ANQGSEA. The V end was cut by 4 bases, the J end by 4 bases, with 10 bases between. The CDR3 here is CSVARGLYGYTF. The CDR3 coding sequence is TGCAGCGTTGCTCGAGGTCTCTATGGCTACACCTTC.

The chain uses TRBV28 and TRBJ1-2, with TRBD1 as a possible D gene (6 bases). The CDR3 has 14 residues. Germline CDR1 reads MDHEN; CDR2 reads SYDVKM. V shed 7 bases and J shed 8 bases, with 20 bases lying between them. This CDR3 reads CASKDRINPLGYTF. The CDR3 DNA reads as TGTGCCAGCAAAGACAGGATAAATCCACTGGGCTACACCTTC.

This clonotype occurred many times. The V gene is TRBV5-1, the J gene TRBJ2-2; TRBD1 might be the D (6 bases). CDR1 SGHRS and CDR2 YFSETQ come from the germline V gene. Between the trimmed V and J ends, which lost 0 bases and 2 bases, there was a span of 17 bases. This CDR3 region has 18 residues. The chain's CDR3 is CASSLGARGGTNTGELFF. The CDR3 DNA reads as TGCGCCAGCAGCTTGGGTGCCAGGGGCGGAACAAACACCGGGGAGCTGTTTTTT.

This chain joins TRBV7-8 and TRBJ1-5; 12 nucleotides agree with TRBD1. CDR1 is SGHVS and CDR2 is FQNEAQ in the germline V gene. This CDR3 is 18 amino acids long. The V gene end was trimmed by 1 base and the J gene end by 3 bases; junction bases not matched to a gene: 7. In DNA form, the CDR3 reads TGTGCCAGCAGCTTAGGGGACAGGGGGCTTGGAGACAATCAGCCCCAGCATTTT. Translated: CASSLGDRGLGDNQPQHF.

This clonotype was counted many times. The rearrangement links TRBV15 to TRBJ2-2; D perhaps matches TRBD2 (6 bases). The germline CDR1 and CDR2 sequences are LNHNV and YYDKDF (reference sequence). V lost 1 base, J lost 2 bases, and 14 bases lay in between. The CDR3 has 17 residues. The CDR3 protein is CATSRGAGPFNTGELFF. The DNA for the CDR3 is TGTGCCACCAGCAGAGGTGCGGGGCCATTTAACACCGGGGAGCTGTTTTTT.

This chain joins TRBV3-1 and TRBJ2-1; 8 bases match TRBD2. With 4 bases clipped from V and 7 bases from J, the junction kept 12 bases outside the gene matches. The CDR3 spans 16 residues. Germline CDR1 is LGHDT and CDR2 is YNNKEL (reference sequence). CDR3 protein: CASSRRVAGISNEQFF. The CDR3 bases are TGTGCCAGCAGCCGACGAGTAGCGGGAATATCGAATGAGCAGTTCTTC.

For this clonotype: Given a much more abundant clone one base away, this may be a read error. The rearrangement joins TRBV20-1 to TRBJ2-7, with a possible D match to TRBD2 (5 bases). The CDR3 contains 11 residues. The V gene's germline CDR1 is DFQATT and CDR2 SNEGSKA (reference sequence). V was cut by 5 bases and J by 6 bases, with 11 bases left in between. CDR3 loop: CSAGRTCEQYF. CDR3 nucleotide sequence: TGCAGTGCTGGTCGGACTTGCGAGCAGTACTTC.

This clonotype showed up just a few times. The V and J genes are TRBV3-1 and TRBJ2-3; D is unresolved. Trimming shortened V by 4 bases and J by 2 bases, and 7 bases separated the two germline ends. CDR1 and CDR2 (germline): LGHDT, YNNKEL (reference sequence). The CDR3 is made up of 13 amino acids. CDR3 residues: CASSRVDTDTQYF. CDR3 in DNA: TGTGCCAGCAGCCGGGTGGACACAGATACGCAGTATTTT.

This clonotype has ten or more counts. The V call is TRBV5-1, the J call TRBJ1-4; 8 positions agree with TRBD1. Losses at the gene ends were 4 bases for V and 8 bases for J; bases not matched to a gene: 7. The CDR3 totals 14 residues. Germline lookup yields CDR1 SGHRS and CDR2 YFSETQ. The CDR3 is CASSPDRVGEKLFF. Here the CDR3 DNA reads TGCGCCAGCAGCCCGGACAGGGTCGGCGAAAAACTGTTTTTT. Together with reference TRBV5-1 and TRBJ1-4, the CDR3 gives the full variable domain: KAGVTQTPRYLIKTRGQQVTLSCSPISGHRSVSWYQQTPGQGLQFLFEYFSETQRNKGNFPGRFSGRQFSNSRSEMNVSTLELGDSALYLCASSPDRVGEKLFFGSGTQLSVL.

This clonotype was found many times. The rearrangement joins TRBV27 to TRBJ2-5; a possible D gene is TRBD1 (6 bases). Germline V gene sequence: CDR1 MNHEY, CDR2 SMNVEV (reference sequence). CDR3 size: 13 residues. V dropped 5 bases and J dropped 5 bases, with 12 bases sitting between them. The CDR3 protein is CASSVSGVETQYF. CDR3 nucleotides: TGTGCCAGCAGTGTCTCAGGGGTCGAGACCCAGTACTTC.

This clonotype was counted at least ten times. The chain links TRBV20-1 to TRBJ2-7; D might be TRBD2 (6 bases). The CDR3 is 16 amino acids. V lost 6 bases and J lost 0, with 21 bases in between. From germline, CDR1 is DFQATT and CDR2 SNEGSKA (reference sequence). CDR3 in amino acids: CSARGSREIPSYEQYF. As DNA, the CDR3 is TGCAGTGCCCGGGGGTCGCGGGAAATACCCTCCTACGAGCAGTACTTC.

The V and J genes are TRBV29-1 and TRBJ2-5; 8 nucleotides agree with TRBD2. CDR1 and CDR2 (germline): SQVTM, ANQGSEA. This CDR3 spans 13 amino acids. Trimming removed 4 bases from V and 12 bases from J; junction bases left unmatched: 13. The chain's CDR3 is CSVGPAGDGVKYF. The CDR3 region has the DNA TGCAGCGTTGGGCCAGCGGGAGACGGGGTAAAGTACTTC.

This clonotype was seen once. The chain combines TRBV3-1 with TRBJ2-2; D remains unclear. CDR3 length: 14 residues. Trimming removed 9 bases at V and 0 bases at J, with 11 bases between. From germline, CDR1 is LGHDT and CDR2 YNNKEL (reference sequence). Here the CDR3 reads CASTSYANTGELFF. CDR3 coding DNA: TGTGCCAGTACTTCCTACGCGAACACCGGGGAGCTGTTTTTT.

The gene calls are TRBV4-1 and TRBJ1-5, with D tentatively TRBD1 (5 bases). The V end was cut by 6 bases, the J end by 7 bases, with 16 bases between. This CDR3 has 14 amino acids. Germline V gives CDR1 MGHRA, CDR2 YSYEKL. This CDR3 reads CASSPGPAGQPQHF. The CDR3 coding sequence is TGCGCCAGCAGTCCAGGGCCCGCGGGGCAGCCCCAGCATTTT.

At least ten counts were recorded for this clonotype. The chain links TRBV10-3 to TRBJ1-1, with 7 bases lining up with TRBD1. This CDR3 is 13 amino acids long. CDR1 ENHRY and CDR2 SYGVKD come from the germline V gene. With V trimmed by 6 bases and J by 3 bases, 4 bases remained unmatched. The CDR3 reads CAISHRGDTEAFF. CDR3 nucleotides: TGTGCCATCAGCCACAGGGGCGACACTGAAGCTTTCTTT.

The CDR3 sequence: CASPSPDSYNEQFF. The CDR3, as DNA: TGTGCCAGCCCCTCACCGGATTCCTACAATGAGCAGTTCTTC. The chain uses TRBV7-9 and TRBJ2-1; D gene uncertain. Germline lookup yields CDR1 SEHNR and CDR2 FQNEAQ (reference sequence). V lost 8 bases to trimming and J lost 1 base, with 12 bases between them. This CDR3 is built from 14 residues.

This clonotype was seen ten or more times. The chain recombines TRBV5-1 with TRBJ2-7; TRBD2 aligns across 14 bases. Germline values: CDR1 SGHRS, CDR2 YFSETQ. This CDR3 has 17 amino acids. V lost 0 bases and J lost 3; bases outside the gene matches: 5. The CDR3 region is CASSLEGTSGGYYEQYF. The CDR3 DNA sequence: TGCGCCAGCAGCTTGGAAGGGACTAGCGGGGGCTACTACGAGCAGTACTTC.

This clonotype appeared a single time. The chain joins TRBV20-1 to TRBJ2-5, with D tentatively TRBD1 (6 bases). Germline CDR1 is DFQATT and CDR2 is SNEGSKA (reference sequence). V dropped 0 bases and J dropped 3 bases, with 17 bases sitting between them. The CDR3 runs 16 residues. In nucleotides, the CDR3 is TGCAGTGCTAGAGAGATCACCCAGGGGATGGAAGAGACCCAGTACTTC. It yields the protein CSAREITQGMEETQYF.

The chain uses TRBV4-1 and TRBJ2-2; 12 nucleotides line up with TRBD2. There are 18 residues in the CDR3. Germline V gene lookup returns CDR1 MGHRA and CDR2 YSYEKL. V shed 4 bases and J 1 base; nucleotides not matched to a gene: 7. CDR3 in amino acids: CASSPGLAGRLNTGELFF. For the CDR3, the DNA is TGCGCCAGCAGCCCGGGACTAGCGGGCCGTTTGAACACCGGGGAGCTGTTTTTT.

The CDR3: CASSSPGQTYGELFF. The CDR3 DNA sequence: TGTGCCAGCAGTTCCCCGGGACAGACCTACGGGGAGCTGTTTTTT. V gene TRBV27 combines with J gene TRBJ2-2, with 7 bases fitting TRBD1. The CDR3 contains 15 residues. The trim removed 4 bases at V and 7 bases at J, leaving 9 bases unmatched. Germline loops: CDR1 MNHEY, CDR2 SMNVEV (reference sequence).

The table lists this clonotype with a count of one. The V gene is TRBV3-1, the J gene TRBJ1-1; D is perhaps TRBD1 (6 bases). Germline lookup yields CDR1 LGHDT and CDR2 YNNKEL (reference sequence). This CDR3 comprises 15 residues. Trimming left V 4 bases short and J 1 base short, with 13 bases between. The DNA of the CDR3 is TGTGCCAGCAGCCGAGGGGGGCAAGGGAACACTGAAGCTTTCTTT. It yields the protein CASSRGGQGNTEAFF.

In this sample, this clonotype turned up a few times. This chain uses TRBV5-1 with TRBJ2-3; TRBD1 agrees at 9 bases. J lost 5 bases, V lost 4 bases, and 8 bases had no gene match. The CDR3 runs 15 residues. CDR1 is SGHRS and CDR2 is YFSETQ in the germline V gene. This chain's CDR3 is CASSGRTGAGDTQYF. In nucleotides, the CDR3 is TGCGCCAGCAGCGGGAGGACAGGGGCGGGAGATACGCAGTATTTT. The variable domain in full, with the rest retrieved from reference TRBV5-1 and TRBJ2-3, is KAGVTQTPRYLIKTRGQQVTLSCSPISGHRSVSWYQQTPGQGLQFLFEYFSETQRNKGNFPGRFSGRQFSNSRSEMNVSTLELGDSALYLCASSGRTGAGDTQYFGPGTRLTVL.

The chain has TRBV4-2 and TRBJ2-3, with TRBD2 matching 7 bases. The ends lost 1 base at V and 3 bases at J; junction bases unmatched: 10. Germline CDR1 is LGHNA and CDR2 is YNFKEQ. This CDR3 has 17 amino acids. The CDR3 bases are TGTGCCAGCAGCCAAGGGGGGGGGAGAGGAGGAACAGATACGCAGTATTTT. Amino acids: CASSQGGGRGGTDTQYF.

This clonotype was found many times. J is TRBJ2-7 and V is TRBV5-1; TRBD1 aligns across 9 bases. Germline CDR1 is SGHRS and CDR2 is YFSETQ. The J segment lost 5 bases and the V segment lost 1 base, leaving 10 bases of the junction unmatched. CDR3 length: 16 residues. The CDR3 nucleotides read TGCGCCAGCAGCTTGAATCCCGGGACAGGGACAGACGAGCAGTACTTC. It is translated as CASSLNPGTGTDEQYF.